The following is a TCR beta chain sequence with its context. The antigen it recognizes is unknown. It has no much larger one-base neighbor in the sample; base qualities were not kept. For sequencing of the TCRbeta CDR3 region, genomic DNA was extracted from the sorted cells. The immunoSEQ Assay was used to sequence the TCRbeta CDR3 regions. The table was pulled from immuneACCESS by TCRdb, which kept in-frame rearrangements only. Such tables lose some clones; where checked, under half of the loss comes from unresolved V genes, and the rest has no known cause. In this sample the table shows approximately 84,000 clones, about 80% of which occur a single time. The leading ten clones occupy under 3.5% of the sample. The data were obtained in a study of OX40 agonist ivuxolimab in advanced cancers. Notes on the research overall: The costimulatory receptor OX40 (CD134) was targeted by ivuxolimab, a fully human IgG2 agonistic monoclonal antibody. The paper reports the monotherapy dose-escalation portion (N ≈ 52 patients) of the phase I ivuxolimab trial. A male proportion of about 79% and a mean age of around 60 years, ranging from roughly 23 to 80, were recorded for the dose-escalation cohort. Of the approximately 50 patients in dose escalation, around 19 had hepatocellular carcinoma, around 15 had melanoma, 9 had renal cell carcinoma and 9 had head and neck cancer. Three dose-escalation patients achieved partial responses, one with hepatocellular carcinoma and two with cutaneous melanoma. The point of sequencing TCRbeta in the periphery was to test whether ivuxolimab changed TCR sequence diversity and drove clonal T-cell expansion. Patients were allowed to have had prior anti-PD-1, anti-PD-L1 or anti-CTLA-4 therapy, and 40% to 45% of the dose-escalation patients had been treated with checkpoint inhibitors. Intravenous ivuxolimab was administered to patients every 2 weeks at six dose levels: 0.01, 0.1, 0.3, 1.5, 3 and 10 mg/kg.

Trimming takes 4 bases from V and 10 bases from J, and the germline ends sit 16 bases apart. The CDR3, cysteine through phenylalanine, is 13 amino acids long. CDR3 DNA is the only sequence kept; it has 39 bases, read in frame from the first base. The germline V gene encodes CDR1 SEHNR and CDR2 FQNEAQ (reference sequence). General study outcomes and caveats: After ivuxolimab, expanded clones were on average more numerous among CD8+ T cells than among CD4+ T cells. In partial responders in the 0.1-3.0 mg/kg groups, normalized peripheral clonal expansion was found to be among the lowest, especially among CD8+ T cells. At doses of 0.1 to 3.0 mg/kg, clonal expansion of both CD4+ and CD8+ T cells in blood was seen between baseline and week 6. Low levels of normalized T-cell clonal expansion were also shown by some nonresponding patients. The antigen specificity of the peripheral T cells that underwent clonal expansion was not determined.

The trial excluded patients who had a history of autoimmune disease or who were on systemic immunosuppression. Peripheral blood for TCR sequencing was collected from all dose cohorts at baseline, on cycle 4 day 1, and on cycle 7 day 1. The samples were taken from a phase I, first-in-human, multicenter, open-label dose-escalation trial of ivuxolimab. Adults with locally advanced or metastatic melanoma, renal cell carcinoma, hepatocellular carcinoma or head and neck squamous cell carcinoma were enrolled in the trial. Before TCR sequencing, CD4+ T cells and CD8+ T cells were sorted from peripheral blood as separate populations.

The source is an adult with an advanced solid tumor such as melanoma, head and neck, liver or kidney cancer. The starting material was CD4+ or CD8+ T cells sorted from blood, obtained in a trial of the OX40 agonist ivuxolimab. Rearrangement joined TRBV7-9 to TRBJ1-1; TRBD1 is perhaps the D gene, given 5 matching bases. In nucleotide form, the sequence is TGTGCCAGCAGCTCCGTCAGGGCGGGCAGAGCTTTCTTT. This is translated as CASSSVRAGRAFF.